This T cell receptor beta chain was obtained from a study of cytotoxic CD8 clonotypes in ibrutinib-treated CLL. Background on the study: Response samples were obtained once patients had received a median 12 months of treatment, range 6 to 36.

Points from the study as a whole: Clonality correlated strongly with circulating CD8+ T cells and exceeded age-matched healthy donors at baseline.

The CDR3 consists of 13 residues. The germline gives CDR1 MDHEN, CDR2 SYDVKM. Trimming left V 2 bases short and J 10 bases short, with 12 bases between. Data came from immunoSEQ multiplex PCR; TCRdb stores just in-frame clones and leaves some out. The sample holds about 72,000 clones, more than 70% seen once. Concerning this clone itself: Its antigen is currently unknown.

This receptor was taken from a human donor with chronic lymphocytic leukemia. The starting material was PBMCs, obtained at disease progression, from a patient treated with ibrutinib. The V gene is TRBV28, the J gene TRBJ2-1; D possibly corresponds to TRBD1 (5 bases). The CDR3: CASSLRWGREQFF. The CDR3 coding sequence is TGTGCCAGCAGTTTAAGGTGGGGCCGGGAGCAGTTCTTC. Drawing the rest from reference TRBV28 and TRBJ2-1, the complete variable domain is DVKVTQSSRYLVKRTGEKVFLECVQDMDHENMFWYRQDPGLGLRLIYFSYDVKMKEKGDIPEGYSVSREKKERFSLILESASTNQTSMYLCASSLRWGREQFFGPGTRLTVL.